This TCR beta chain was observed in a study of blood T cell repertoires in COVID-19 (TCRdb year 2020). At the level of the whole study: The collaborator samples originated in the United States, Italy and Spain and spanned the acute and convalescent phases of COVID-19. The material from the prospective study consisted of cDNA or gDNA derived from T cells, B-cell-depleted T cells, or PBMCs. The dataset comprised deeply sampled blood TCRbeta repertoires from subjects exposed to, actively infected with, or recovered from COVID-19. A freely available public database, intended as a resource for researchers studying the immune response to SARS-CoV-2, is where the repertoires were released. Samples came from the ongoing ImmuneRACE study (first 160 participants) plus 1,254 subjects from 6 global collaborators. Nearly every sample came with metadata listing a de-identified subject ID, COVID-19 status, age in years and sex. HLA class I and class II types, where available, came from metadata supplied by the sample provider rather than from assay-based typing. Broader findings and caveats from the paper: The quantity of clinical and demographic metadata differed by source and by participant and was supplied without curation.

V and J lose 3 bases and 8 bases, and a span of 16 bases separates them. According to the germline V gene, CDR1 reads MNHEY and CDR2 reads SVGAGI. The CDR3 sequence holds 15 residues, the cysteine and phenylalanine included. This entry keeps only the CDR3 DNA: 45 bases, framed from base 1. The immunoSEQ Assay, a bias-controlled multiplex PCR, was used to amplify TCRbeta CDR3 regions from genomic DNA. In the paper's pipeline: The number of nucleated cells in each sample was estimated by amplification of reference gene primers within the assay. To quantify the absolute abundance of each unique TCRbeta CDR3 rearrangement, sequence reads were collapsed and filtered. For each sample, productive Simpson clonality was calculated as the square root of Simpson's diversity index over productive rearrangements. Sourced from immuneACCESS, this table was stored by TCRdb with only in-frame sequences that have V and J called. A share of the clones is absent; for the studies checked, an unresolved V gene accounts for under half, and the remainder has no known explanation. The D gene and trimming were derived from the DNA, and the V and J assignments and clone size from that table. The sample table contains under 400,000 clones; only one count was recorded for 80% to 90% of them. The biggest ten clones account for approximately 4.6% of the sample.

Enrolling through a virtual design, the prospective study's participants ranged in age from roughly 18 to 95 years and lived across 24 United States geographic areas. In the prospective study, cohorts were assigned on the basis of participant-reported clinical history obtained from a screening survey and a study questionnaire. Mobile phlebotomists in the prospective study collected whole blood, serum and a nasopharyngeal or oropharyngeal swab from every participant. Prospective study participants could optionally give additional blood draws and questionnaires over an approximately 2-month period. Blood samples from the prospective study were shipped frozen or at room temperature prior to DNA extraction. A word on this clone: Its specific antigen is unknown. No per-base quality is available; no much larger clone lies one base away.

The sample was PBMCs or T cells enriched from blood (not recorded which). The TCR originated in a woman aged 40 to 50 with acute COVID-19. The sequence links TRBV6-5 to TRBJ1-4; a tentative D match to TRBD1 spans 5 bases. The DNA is TGTGCCAGCAGTTATTTTGGGCAGGGTAGCGAAAAACTGTTTTTT. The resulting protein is CASSYFGQGSEKLFF.